This TCR beta chain was observed in a study of cytomegalovirus exposure and HLA in healthy donors. The trim removed 3 bases at V and 7 bases at J, leaving 5 bases unmatched. From germline, CDR1 is SGHKS and CDR2 YYEKEE (reference sequence). The CDR3 spans 14 residues. 13 Jbeta primers and 60 Vbeta primers were used for the PCR. TCRdb's copy holds only in-frame clones and misses some; the assay was immunoSEQ multiplex PCR. The table lists 110,000 to 150,000 clones. The rearrangement links TRBV5-5 to TRBJ2-7; 12 bases match TRBD2. This clonotype was obtained from a male donor in good health and CMV-seronegative. What was sequenced was PBMCs. CDR3 loop: CASSSSGLAGEQYF. Here the CDR3 DNA reads TGTGCCAGCAGCTCGTCCGGACTAGCGGGGGAGCAGTACTTC.